This entry lists 15 T cell receptor beta chains sequenced from one sample in a study of cytomegalovirus exposure and HLA in healthy donors. The PCR contained 60 Vbeta and 13 Jbeta primers. Profiled with immunoSEQ multiplex PCR; TCRdb holds only in-frame clones, not every one. Here the sample spans about 160,000 clones, 70% to 80% being singletons. What was sequenced was PBMCs. The receptor source for this set is a human donor in good health.

V and J are TRBV11-3 and TRBJ2-3; weak D call: TRBD1 (5 bases). V lost 4 bases to trimming and J lost 1 base, with 15 bases between them. This CDR3 spans 16 amino acids. CDR1 and CDR2 from the germline V gene are SGHNT and YENEEA. The CDR3 here is CASSSRQGSGTDTQYF. The CDR3 nucleotides are TGTGCCAGCAGCTCCCGTCAGGGTTCGGGCACAGATACGCAGTATTTT.

The rearrangement joins TRBV5-4 to TRBJ2-3; 13 bases align to TRBD2. Per the germline V gene, CDR1 is SGHNT and CDR2 is YYREEE (reference sequence). This CDR3 region has 17 residues. Unmatched junction bases numbered 9, after V lost 4 bases and J lost 4 bases. CDR3 amino acids: CASSLGLAGVRADTQYF. In nucleotides, the CDR3 is TGTGCCAGCAGCCTTGGACTAGCGGGAGTACGGGCAGATACGCAGTATTTT.

V and J are TRBV2 and TRBJ2-7; 9 bases align to TRBD1. With V trimmed by 4 bases and J by 5 bases, 18 bases remained unmatched. Germline V gene data show CDR1 as SNHLY and CDR2 as FYNNEI. The CDR3 sequence is 18 residues long. CDR3 protein: CASSGFLPTGQGFNEQYF. In DNA, the CDR3 is TGTGCCAGCAGTGGTTTCCTACCAACGGGACAGGGTTTCAACGAGCAGTACTTC.

This sequence joins TRBV5-6 and TRBJ2-1, with D hard to call. With 4 bases removed from V and 9 bases from J, the gap between germline ends came to 11 bases. Germline V CDR1 and CDR2: SGHDT, YYEEEE. The CDR3 covers 12 residues. The CDR3 here is CASSPVFGEQFF. DNA for the CDR3: TGTGCCAGCAGCCCCGTTTTCGGTGAGCAGTTCTTC.

The V gene is TRBV28, the J gene TRBJ1-3; no clear D gene. The germline V gene encodes CDR1 MDHEN and CDR2 SYDVKM. The CDR3 covers 15 residues. Trimming shortened V by 9 bases and J by 2 bases, and 17 bases separated the two germline ends. CDR3 amino acids: CASGDGGNAGNTIYF. CDR3 in DNA: TGTGCCAGTGGAGACGGCGGAAACGCTGGAAACACCATATATTTT.

Here the CDR3 reads CASSETGSTYEQYF. The CDR3 region has the DNA TGTGCCAGCAGTGAAACGGGGTCAACCTACGAGCAGTACTTC. The genes are TRBV2 and TRBJ2-7; possible D gene TRBD2, 5 bases. V shed 2 bases and J shed 2 bases, with 10 bases lying between them. In germline, CDR1 is SNHLY, CDR2 FYNNEI. The CDR3 runs 14 residues.

The table lists this clone with a count of one. The chain is built from TRBV5-5 and TRBJ2-5, with 7 bases fitting TRBD2. Gene TRBJ2-7 matches the end of the DNA better, so the J call may be wrong. Germline values: CDR1 SGHKS, CDR2 YYEKEE (reference sequence). The CDR3 is 13 residues long. CDR3 in DNA: TGTGCCAGCAGCTTGTGGGGAGGGGACGAGCAGTACTTC. Protein: CASSLWGGDEQYF.

The rearrangement uses TRBV28 and TRBJ2-2, with TRBD1 matching 9 bases. Germline trimming cut 3 bases from V and 3 bases from J; bases unmatched to any gene: 14. This CDR3 is built from 19 residues. Germline V gene data show CDR1 as MDHEN and CDR2 as SYDVKM. The CDR3 bases are TGTGCCAGCAGTTTCGGGTCGGGACCCGGACAGGGGTACACCGGGGAGCTGTTTTTT. Its translation is CASSFGSGPGQGYTGELFF.

The CDR3 reads CASRSTGAPGELFF. The CDR3, as DNA: TGTGCCAGCAGGTCGACAGGGGCCCCCGGGGAGCTGTTTTTT. The V call is TRBV5-6, the J call TRBJ2-2, with 8 bases lining up with TRBD1. The germline V gene has CDR1 SGHDT and CDR2 YYEEEE. CDR3 length: 14 residues. With 5 bases clipped from V and 6 bases from J, the junction kept 6 bases outside the gene matches.

The rearrangement links TRBV5-1 to TRBJ2-5; D is perhaps TRBD1 (5 bases). This CDR3 has 15 residues. Germline V gene data show CDR1 as SGHRS and CDR2 as YFSETQ. Deletions cut 6 bases from V and 4 bases from J, with 19 bases between. The CDR3 region has the DNA TGCGCCAGCACCAGCCCCACAAGGGGCATAGAGACCCAGTACTTC. As protein: CASTSPTRGIETQYF.

This chain links TRBV9 with TRBJ2-3; 11 bases are shared with TRBD2. The CDR3 has 19 residues. In germline, CDR1 is SGDLS, CDR2 YYNGEE. Losses at the gene ends were 3 bases for V and 0 bases for J; bases not matched to a gene: 12. The CDR3, as DNA: TGTGCCAGCAGCGAGAATAGCGGGAGGGCCCTTATCAGCACAGATACGCAGTATTTT. This sequence encodes CASSENSGRALISTDTQYF.

In the case of this clone: Other nucleotide sequences in the sample specify the same CDR3. The chain combines TRBV5-6 with TRBJ2-6; 7 nucleotides match TRBD2. Germline V gene sequence: CDR1 SGHDT, CDR2 YYEEEE. The CDR3 runs 17 residues. Trimming removed 2 bases from V and 1 base from J; junction bases left unmatched: 6. In DNA, the CDR3 is TGTGCCAGCAGCTTAACCTCCGGGGGGTCTGGGGCCAACGTCCTGACTTTC. Encoded protein: CASSLTSGGSGANVLTF.

The chain carries TRBV20-1 and TRBJ1-1; D not certain. Looked up from germline, CDR1 is DFQATT and CDR2 is SNEGSKA (reference sequence). The CDR3 is made up of 11 amino acids. The V end lost 6 bases, the J end lost 0 bases, and 5 bases lay between the germline ends. CDR3 region: CSAALNTEAFF. The CDR3 DNA is TGCAGTGCGGCCCTGAACACTGAAGCTTTCTTT.

This clone was counted once. The V gene is TRBV11-2, the J gene TRBJ1-2; maybe TRBD1 (5 bases). V was trimmed by 1 base and J by 4 bases, leaving 7 bases between them. The CDR3 has 13 amino acids. The germline V gene encodes CDR1 SGHAT and CDR2 FQNNGV. The CDR3 DNA is TGTGCCAGCAGCTTAGGACAGCTCTATGGCTACACCTTC. It yields the protein CASSLGQLYGYTF.

The chain uses TRBV6-8 and TRBJ1-3; no clear D gene. Looked up from germline, CDR1 is MNHGY and CDR2 is SAAAGT. The CDR3 has 10 amino acids. Trimming left V 10 bases short and J 7 bases short, with 8 bases between. CDR3 nucleotide sequence: TGTGCCATGCCCGGGAACACCATATATTTT. The encoded protein is CAMPGNTIYF.